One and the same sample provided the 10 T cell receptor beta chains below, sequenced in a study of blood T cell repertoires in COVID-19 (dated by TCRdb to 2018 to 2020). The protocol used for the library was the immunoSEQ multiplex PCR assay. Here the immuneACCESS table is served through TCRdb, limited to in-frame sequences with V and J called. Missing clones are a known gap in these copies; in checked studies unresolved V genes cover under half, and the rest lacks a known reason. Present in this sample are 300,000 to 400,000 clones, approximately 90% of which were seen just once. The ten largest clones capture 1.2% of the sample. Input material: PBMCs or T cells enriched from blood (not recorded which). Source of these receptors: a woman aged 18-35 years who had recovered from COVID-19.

The chain's CDR3 is CASSFSRDSYGYTF. CDR3 nucleotide sequence: TGTGCCAGCAGTTTTTCCCGGGACAGCTATGGCTACACCTTC. The chain joins TRBV6-1 to TRBJ1-2; 7 positions match TRBD1. CDR1 is MNHNS, CDR2 SASEGT, per germline. This CDR3 region has 14 residues. The junction had 7 bases not matched to a gene; V was cut back by 5 bases and J by 4 bases.

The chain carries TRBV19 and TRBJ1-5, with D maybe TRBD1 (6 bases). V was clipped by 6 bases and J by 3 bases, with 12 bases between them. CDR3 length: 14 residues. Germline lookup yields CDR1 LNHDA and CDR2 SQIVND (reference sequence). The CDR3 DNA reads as TGTGCCAGTAGCCAGGACAGCTACAATCAGCCCCAGCATTTT. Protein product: CASSQDSYNQPQHF.

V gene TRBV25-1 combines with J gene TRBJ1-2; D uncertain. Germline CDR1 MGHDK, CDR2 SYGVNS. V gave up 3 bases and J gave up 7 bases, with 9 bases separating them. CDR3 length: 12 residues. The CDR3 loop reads CASSDFRRGYTF. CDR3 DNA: TGTGCCAGCAGTGATTTTCGTCGTGGCTACACCTTC.

CDR3 amino acids: CSVGGGRGGTEAFF. In DNA form, the CDR3 reads TGCAGCGTTGGAGGGGGCCGAGGTGGCACTGAAGCTTTCTTT. The chain links TRBV29-1 to TRBJ1-1; 7 nucleotides match TRBD1. The length of the CDR3 is 14 residues. Germline V gives CDR1 SQVTM, CDR2 ANQGSEA. Losses at the gene ends were 4 bases for V and 4 bases for J; bases not matched to a gene: 9. The variable domain in full, completed from reference TRBV29-1 and TRBJ1-1, reads SAVISQKPSRDICQRGTSLTIQCQVDSQVTMMFWYRQQPGQSLTLIATANQGSEATYESGFVIDKFPISRPNLTFSTLTVSNMSPEDSSIYLCSVGGGRGGTEAFFGQGTRLTVV.

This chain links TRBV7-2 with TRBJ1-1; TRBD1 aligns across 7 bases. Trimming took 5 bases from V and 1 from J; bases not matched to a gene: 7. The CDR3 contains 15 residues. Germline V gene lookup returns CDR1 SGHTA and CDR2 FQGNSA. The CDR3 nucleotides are TGTGCCAGCAGCATTCAGGACAGGAGGAACACTGAAGCTTTCTTT. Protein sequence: CASSIQDRRNTEAFF.

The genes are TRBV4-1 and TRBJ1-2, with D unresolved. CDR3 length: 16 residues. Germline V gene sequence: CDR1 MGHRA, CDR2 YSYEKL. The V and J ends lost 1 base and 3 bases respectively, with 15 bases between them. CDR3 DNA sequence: TGCGCCAGCAGCCAAGGAATCAGCAGCGACGACTATGGCTACACCTTC. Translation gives CASSQGISSDDYGYTF.

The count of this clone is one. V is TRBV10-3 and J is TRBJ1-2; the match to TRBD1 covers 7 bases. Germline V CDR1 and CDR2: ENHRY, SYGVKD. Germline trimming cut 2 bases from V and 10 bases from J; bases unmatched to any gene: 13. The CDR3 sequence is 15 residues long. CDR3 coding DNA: TGTGCCATCAGTGAGCCGACAGGGCCTGCCGATGACTACACCTTC. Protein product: CAISEPTGPADDYTF.

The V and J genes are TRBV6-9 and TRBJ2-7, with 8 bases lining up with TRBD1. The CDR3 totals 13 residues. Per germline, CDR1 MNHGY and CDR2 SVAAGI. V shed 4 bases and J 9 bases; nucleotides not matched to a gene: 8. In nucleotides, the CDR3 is TGTGCCAGCAGTTTACAGGGGGATAGAGGGCAGTACTTC. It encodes CASSLQGDRGQYF.

CDR3 residues: CASSRGNSPLHF. The CDR3 DNA follows: TGTGCCAGCAGCAGGGGTAATTCACCCCTCCACTTT. This chain connects TRBV5-4 to TRBJ1-6; possible D gene TRBD1, 5 bases. The CDR3 is made up of 12 amino acids. V lost 4 bases, J lost 6 bases, and 5 bases lay in between. Per the germline V gene, CDR1 is SGHNT and CDR2 is YYREEE (reference sequence).

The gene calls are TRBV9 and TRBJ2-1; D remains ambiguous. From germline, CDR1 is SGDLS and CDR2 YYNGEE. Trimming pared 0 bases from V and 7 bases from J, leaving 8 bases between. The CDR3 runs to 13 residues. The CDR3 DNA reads TGTGCCAGCAGCGTAGGGAGAGGAAATGAGCAGTTCTTC. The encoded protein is CASSVGRGNEQFF.